Reported below is one TCR beta chain. No antigen is known for it. The entry originates in a study of glioma-infiltrating T cells. Overall study results and limits: Only very few CDR3 sequences appeared in both tissue and blood. Shared blood CDR3 signature motifs marked patients with low tissue-blood divergence.

The CDR3 has 14 residues. J lost 4 bases, V lost 4 bases, and 2 bases had no gene match. The germline gives CDR1 MDHEN, CDR2 SYDVKM. Using RNA template, CDR3s of TCR alpha and beta were amplified with iRepertoire arm-PCR. Input was roughly 95-450 ng of tissue mRNA or PBMC total RNA. One entry per CDR3 protein results from TCRdb running MiXCR on the multiplex PCR reads. The sample gives 300,000 to 400,000 distinct CDR3 sequences, 41% of which show up once; approximately 12% is in the top ten. J is TRBJ2-7 and V is TRBV28, with 12 bases that match TRBD2. The sample was glioma tissue, nonneoplastic brain tissue, or PBMCs (not recorded which). The TCR comes from a human donor with low-grade glioma or glioblastoma, undergoing nonglioma brain surgery, or in good health (not recorded which). CDR3 DNA sequence: TGTGCCAGCAGTTGGACTAGCGGGACTTACGAGCAGTACTTC. It is translated as CASSWTSGTYEQYF.